The 13 T cell receptor beta chains below were found in one sample sequenced in a study of blood T cells in healthy people across ages. A second PCR, run for about 7 to 11 cycles, used a sample-barcoded 5' primer plus a J-beta primer mix. TCRdb fed the 5' RACE reads into MiXCR, producing one record per CDR3 protein. The profile shows 780,000 or so distinct CDR3 sequences, approximately 53% of them singletons. Sequences were obtained from blood. The receptor source for this set is a man aged 40-49 years in good health.

This clonotype was detected ten times or more. The chain joins TRBV6-1 to TRBJ2-5; D is uncertain. The CDR3 sequence is 13 residues long. The germline CDR1 and CDR2 sequences are MNHNS and SASEGT. V was pared by 4 bases and J by 0 bases, with 6 bases between. CDR3 nucleotide sequence: TGTGCCAGCAGTGTACATTACCAAGAGACCCAGTACTTC. It specifies CASSVHYQETQYF.

CDR3 protein: CATSRGTGDSYGYTF. In nucleotides, the CDR3 is TGTGCCACCAGCAGAGGAACAGGAGACTCCTATGGCTACACCTTC. V gene TRBV15 combines with J gene TRBJ1-2; a weak D match, TRBD1 (5 bases). V lost 1 base and J 4 bases, leaving 13 bases between the germline ends. Germline assignment: CDR1 LNHNV and CDR2 YYDKDF (reference sequence). CDR3 length: 15 amino acids.

The chain carries TRBV4-2 and TRBJ2-3; 8 bases map to TRBD2. The CDR3 consists of 16 residues. Trimming took 0 bases from V and 6 from J; bases not matched to a gene: 8. CDR1 and CDR2 from the germline V gene are LGHNA and YNFKEQ. CDR3 sequence: CASSQESGGRSDTQYF. The CDR3 DNA follows: TGTGCCAGCAGCCAAGAGTCGGGGGGGAGGTCTGATACGCAGTATTTT.

The chain carries TRBV12-3 or TRBV12-4 and TRBJ2-7, with D perhaps TRBD1 (6 bases). This CDR3 is built from 15 residues. V was pared by 1 base and J by 3 bases, with 13 bases between. CDR3 sequence reads: CASSLGDMAFYEQYF. In DNA form, the CDR3 reads TGTGCCAGCAGTTTAGGGGACATGGCTTTCTACGAGCAGTACTTC.

The chain carries TRBV28 and TRBJ2-7; weak D call: TRBD2 (6 bases). This CDR3 has 13 residues. Germline CDR1 MDHEN, CDR2 SYDVKM. With 7 bases removed from V and 3 bases from J, the gap between germline ends came to 13 bases. CDR3 in DNA: TGTGCCAGCACGGGAGACCACCGCTACGAGCAGTACTTC. It codes for CASTGDHRYEQYF.

The gene calls are TRBV14 and TRBJ2-7; maybe TRBD2 (6 bases). The germline V gene encodes CDR1 SGHDN and CDR2 FVKESK. Deletions cut 3 bases from V and 2 bases from J, with 17 bases between. This CDR3 is built from 16 residues. The DNA of the CDR3 is TGTGCCAGCAGCCATGGATCAGCGGGCGCCGCCTACGAGCAGTACTTC. Residues: CASSHGSAGAAYEQYF.

The chain couples TRBV7-3 to TRBJ2-5; 7 bases line up with TRBD2. The CDR3 sequence is 16 residues long. After removal of 8 bases from V and 3 bases from J, the junction contained 15 bases not matched to a gene. Germline V gene sequence: CDR1 SGHTA, CDR2 FQGTGA. The chain's CDR3 is CASPLAVGTTEETQYF. As DNA, the CDR3 is TGTGCCAGCCCCTTAGCTGTGGGGACTACCGAAGAGACCCAGTACTTC.

The gene calls are TRBV5-6 and TRBJ2-5; the match to TRBD1 covers 7 bases. V lost 4 bases to trimming and J lost 2 bases; unmatched junction nucleotides: 8. The CDR3 has 15 amino acids. The V gene's germline CDR1 is SGHDT and CDR2 YYEEEE. CDR3 residues: CASSNRGRDQETQYF. CDR3 nucleotides: TGTGCCAGCAGCAACAGGGGCCGGGATCAAGAGACCCAGTACTTC.

This rearrangement joins TRBV27 to TRBJ2-3; a weak D match, TRBD2 (6 bases). V lost 2 bases, J lost 0 bases, and 15 bases lay in between. Germline V gene data show CDR1 as MNHEY and CDR2 as SMNVEV (reference sequence). CDR3 length equals 17 residues. CDR3 sequence: CASSLDGGAFSTDTQYF. CDR3 coding DNA: TGTGCCAGCAGTTTAGACGGGGGAGCGTTTAGCACAGATACGCAGTATTTT.

Worth noting for this clonotype: At one end, the junction sequence differs from germline, possibly due to a read error. The rearrangement links TRBV7-3 to TRBJ2-3; 9 bases map to TRBD2. Germline V gives CDR1 SGHTA, CDR2 FQGTGA. The CDR3 contains 15 residues. The CDR3 region is CASSYRSGSTDTQYF. CDR3 coding DNA: TGTGCCAGCAGCTACCGTAGCGGGAGCACGGATACGCAGTATTTT.

This clonotype showed up just once. The V call is TRBV24-1, the J call TRBJ1-5, with 8 nucleotides matching TRBD1. The CDR3 has 16 amino acids. The V segment lost 3 bases and the J segment 1 base; nucleotides outside the gene matches: 4. CDR1 is KGHDR, CDR2 SFDVKD, per germline. CDR3 in amino acids: CATSDRTGLSNQPQHF. CDR3 coding DNA: TGTGCCACCAGTGATCGGACAGGGTTGAGCAATCAGCCCCAGCATTTT.

A few counts support this clonotype. The gene calls are TRBV7-3 and TRBJ2-1; tentatively, D is TRBD2 (6 bases). Germline CDR1 and CDR2: SGHTA and FQGTGA. The CDR3 has 15 amino acids. Trimming left V 4 bases short and J 9 bases short, with 19 bases between. This CDR3 reads CASSSPTGTPTEQFF. The CDR3 nucleotides read TGTGCCAGCAGCTCCCCGACCGGGACTCCTACTGAGCAGTTCTTC.

Only a few counts were recorded for this clonotype. The chain couples TRBV20-1 to TRBJ2-4, with a weak D call TRBD1 (5 bases). The CDR3 length is 15 residues. The V end was cut by 2 bases, the J end by 7 bases, with 18 bases between. The germline gives CDR1 DFQATT, CDR2 SNEGSKA (reference sequence). The DNA for the CDR3 is TGCAGTGCTAGACAGGGCGGCAGATCGGGCAACATTCAGTACTTC. Protein product: CSARQGGRSGNIQYF.